The sequence of this T cell receptor (beta chain) was determined in a study of T-cell reconstitution after alpha-beta-depleted transplantation in children. Unique molecular identifiers were used in preparing the TCRbeta library. TCRdb re-derived calls from the PCR reads in MiXCR, one entry per CDR3 protein. The repertoire has about 600,000 distinct CDR3 sequences, roughly 24% of them found once; the top ten carry 13% to 15%. This clonotype was seen repeatedly, ten times or more. There are 13 residues in the CDR3. With 6 bases removed from V and 4 bases from J, the gap between germline ends came to 15 bases. Germline assignment: CDR1 SQVTM and CDR2 ANQGSEA.

Source: PBMCs, mostly from graft donor cells, taken 360 days after TCRalphabeta/CD19-depleted stem cell transplant. This chain uses TRBV29-1 with TRBJ1-2; D unresolved. The receptor's source is a boy in the first two years of life who had a stem cell transplant for acute myeloid leukemia, so the T cells may come from the graft donor. The chain's CDR3 is CSVLNGSFYGYTF. The CDR3 DNA reads as TGCAGCGTGTTGAACGGGAGCTTCTATGGCTACACCTTC.